The 20 T cell receptor beta chains below all came from one sample that was sequenced in a study of early T cells in non-severe SARS-CoV-2 infection. Using its own MiXCR run on the 5' RACE reads, TCRdb lists one record per CDR3 protein. The repertoire includes some 80,000 distinct CDR3 sequences, over 4% of them detected once, and around 7.5% sits in the top ten. The sequences come from whole blood, collected at baseline. These receptors were obtained from an adult who was a healthcare worker with PCR-confirmed SARS-CoV-2 infection or an uninfected control (not recorded which).

This clonotype occurred many times. This chain uses TRBV29-1 with TRBJ2-5; the D is unclear. Trimming removed 6 bases from V and 5 bases from J, with 7 bases in between. Germline CDR1 and CDR2: SQVTM and ANQGSEA. This CDR3 has 10 amino acids. The CDR3 is CSVSRETQYF. The CDR3 DNA sequence: TGCAGCGTATCCCGTGAGACCCAGTACTTC.

This sequence joins TRBV21-1 and TRBJ2-7; the table gives TRBD2 as D, unverified against the DNA. TRBV21-1 is described as a pseudogene. The CDR3 contains 15 residues. The CDR3 DNA reads as TGTGCCAGCAGCCCCGGACCGGGAGGGCCCCACGAGCAGTACTTC. Its translation is CASSPGPGGPHEQYF.

This clonotype was recorded at least ten times. The chain combines TRBV20-1 with TRBJ2-4; 7 nucleotides line up with TRBD2. Germline trimming cut 6 bases from V and 1 base from J; bases unmatched to any gene: 6. Germline CDR1 and CDR2: DFQATT and SNEGSKA (reference sequence). The CDR3 contains 14 residues. CDR3 region: CSAEGGAAKNIQYF. The CDR3 DNA follows: TGCAGTGCAGAGGGAGGGGCGGCCAAAAACATTCAGTACTTC.

This clonotype was picked up many times. The chain couples TRBV7-9 to TRBJ1-2, with 7 bases matching TRBD1. The CDR3 runs 14 residues. Germline values: CDR1 SEHNR, CDR2 FQNEAQ (reference sequence). Unmatched junction bases numbered 5, after V lost 1 base and J lost 6 bases. CDR3 nucleotides: TGTGCCAGCAGCTTAGTACAGGGGAGCCATGGCTACACCTTC. Amino acids: CASSLVQGSHGYTF.

The chain joins TRBV5-8 to TRBJ2-7, with 8 bases that match TRBD1. J lost 1 base, V lost 1 base, and 7 bases had no gene match. The germline CDR1 and CDR2 sequences are SGHTS and YDEGEE. The CDR3 has 16 residues. CDR3 bases: TGTGCCAGCAGCTTGTTGCCAGGGGGCTGGTCCTACGAGCAGTACTTC. It translates to CASSLLPGGWSYEQYF.

This clonotype has at least ten counts. The V call is TRBV5-1, the J call TRBJ2-7; the D call may be TRBD1 or TRBD2 (5 bases each). Trimming shortened V by 4 bases and J by 0 bases, and 11 bases separated the two germline ends. Germline V gene sequence: CDR1 SGHRS, CDR2 YFSETQ. This CDR3 contains 14 residues. The CDR3, as DNA: TGCGCCAGCAGCCCGGCAGGGAGCTCCTACGAGCAGTACTTC. This encodes CASSPAGSSYEQYF.

This clonotype was seen repeatedly, ten times or more. The rearrangement joins TRBV12-5 to TRBJ2-7; 7 nucleotides line up with TRBD1. The CDR3 runs 14 residues. Looked up from germline, CDR1 is LGHNT and CDR2 is FRNRAP. With V trimmed by 7 bases and J by 2 bases, 8 bases remained unmatched. In nucleotides, the CDR3 is TGTGCTAGTGACCGGACAGGTGACCCCTACGAGCAGTACTTC. It translates to CASDRTGDPYEQYF.

CDR3 nucleotide sequence: TGTGCCAGCAGCCAAGACAGGGGGTCCTACGAGCAGTACTTC. Protein sequence: CASSQDRGSYEQYF. This sequence joins TRBV3-1 and TRBJ2-7; 7 bases line up with TRBD1. From germline, CDR1 is LGHDT and CDR2 YNNKEL (reference sequence). CDR3 length: 14 residues. V gave up 0 bases and J gave up 1 base; unmatched junction bases: 0.

This chain connects TRBV27 to TRBJ1-2; TRBD1 might be the D (5 bases). Trimming stripped 2 bases from V and 7 bases from J, with 17 bases between. This CDR3 region has 15 residues. Germline V CDR1 and CDR2: MNHEY, SMNVEV (reference sequence). CDR3 DNA: TGTGCCAGCAGTTTAGGGACTTCCTTCCCGTCTGGCTACACCTTC. Amino acids: CASSLGTSFPSGYTF.

This clonotype was counted between two and nine times. This chain links TRBV20-1 with TRBJ1-1, with D unclear. CDR3 length: 11 residues. V was shortened by 3 bases and J by 1 base, with 3 bases between the two germline ends. The germline V gene has CDR1 DFQATT and CDR2 SNEGSKA (reference sequence). CDR3 sequence reads: CSASWNTEAFF. The DNA for the CDR3 is TGCAGTGCTAGCTGGAACACTGAAGCTTTCTTT.

V gene TRBV18 combines with J gene TRBJ2-7; TRBD2 matches 8 bases. The CDR3 consists of 16 residues. Germline lookup yields CDR1 KGHSH and CDR2 LQKENI. Trimming cost V 5 bases and J 0 bases; bases outside gene matches: 9. The CDR3 region is CASSSYSGIISYEQYF. DNA for the CDR3: TGTGCCAGCTCATCCTATAGCGGGATCATCTCCTACGAGCAGTACTTC.

A few counts support this clonotype. The chain has TRBV29-1 and TRBJ2-1; 8 nucleotides align to TRBD1. The CDR3 contains 12 residues. V was pared by 5 bases and J by 8 bases, with 5 bases of the junction left unmatched. Germline values: CDR1 SQVTM, CDR2 ANQGSEA. The CDR3 sequence: CSVSQGGDEQFF. CDR3 bases: TGCAGCGTTTCACAGGGGGGCGATGAGCAGTTCTTC.

In DNA, the CDR3 is TGTGCCAGCAGGGGACAGGGGGCATATGGCAATCAGCCCCAGCATTTT. This sequence encodes CASRGQGAYGNQPQHF. The V and J genes are TRBV12-3 or TRBV12-4 and TRBJ1-5; TRBD1 matches 12 bases. The CDR3 loop spans 16 amino acids. The trim removed 6 bases at V and 2 bases at J, leaving 5 bases unmatched.

This clonotype occurred many times. The chain combines TRBV7-8 with TRBJ1-5, with D tentatively TRBD1 (6 bases). Germline lookup yields CDR1 SGHVS and CDR2 FQNEAQ. This CDR3 comprises 13 residues. V lost 5 bases and J lost 3, with 8 bases in between. The CDR3 protein is CASSQGYNQPQHF. The CDR3, as DNA: TGTGCCAGCAGCCAGGGGTACAATCAGCCCCAGCATTTT.

This clonotype appeared many times. The CDR3 DNA follows: TGTGCCAGCAGCCTGGGAATGGGGCGCTCCTACGAGCAGTACTTC. Its translation is CASSLGMGRSYEQYF. This sequence joins TRBV7-2 and TRBJ2-7, with D tentatively TRBD1 (5 bases). CDR3 length equals 15 residues. CDR1 SGHTA and CDR2 FQGNSA come from the germline V gene. The V and J ends lost 5 bases and 0 bases respectively, with 14 bases between them.

The J gene is TRBJ2-5, the V gene TRBV4-2; D is unresolved. Trimming took off 1 base at V and 5 bases at J, with 11 bases between the two ends. The CDR3 contains 14 residues. Germline CDR1 and CDR2: LGHNA and YNFKEQ. CDR3 bases: TGTGCCAGCAGCCAAGTAGAGGTCCCGGAGACCCAGTACTTC. Protein product: CASSQVEVPETQYF.

This clonotype was detected a few times. The genes are TRBV20-1 and TRBJ2-7, with D possibly matching TRBD2 (5 bases). The germline V gene has CDR1 DFQATT and CDR2 SNEGSKA (reference sequence). V was trimmed by 6 bases and J by 3 bases, leaving 6 bases between them. The CDR3 has 10 residues. CDR3: CSAGDYEQYF. CDR3 sequence (DNA): TGCAGTGCCGGGGACTACGAGCAGTACTTC.

This sequence joins TRBV3-1 and TRBJ2-7; no clear D. From germline, CDR1 is LGHDT and CDR2 YNNKEL (reference sequence). This CDR3 spans 14 amino acids. V was trimmed by 5 bases and J by 7 bases, leaving 18 bases between them. In DNA form, the CDR3 reads TGTGCCAGCAGCTTCCGGGCGGCCCCTAGAGAGCAGTACTTC. It specifies CASSFRAAPREQYF.

This clonotype was observed a few times. The gene calls are TRBV18 and TRBJ1-3, with 7 nucleotides matching TRBD1. This CDR3 comprises 15 residues. Germline V gene sequence: CDR1 KGHSH, CDR2 LQKENI. Trimming took 5 bases from V and 0 from J; bases not matched to a gene: 4. The CDR3 DNA sequence: TGTGCCAGCTCAGCCACAGGGGACTCTGGAAACACCATATATTTT. Protein product: CASSATGDSGNTIYF.

There are many counts of this clonotype. The V call is TRBV5-1, the J call TRBJ2-7; TRBD2 matches at 8 bases. Germline loops: CDR1 SGHRS, CDR2 YFSETQ. The V and J ends lost 3 bases and 7 bases, in that order; junction bases with no gene match: 12. The CDR3 is 15 residues long. This CDR3 is CASSSAGGPTSEQYF. In DNA form, the CDR3 reads TGCGCCAGCAGCTCGGCGGGGGGCCCGACGTCGGAGCAGTACTTC.